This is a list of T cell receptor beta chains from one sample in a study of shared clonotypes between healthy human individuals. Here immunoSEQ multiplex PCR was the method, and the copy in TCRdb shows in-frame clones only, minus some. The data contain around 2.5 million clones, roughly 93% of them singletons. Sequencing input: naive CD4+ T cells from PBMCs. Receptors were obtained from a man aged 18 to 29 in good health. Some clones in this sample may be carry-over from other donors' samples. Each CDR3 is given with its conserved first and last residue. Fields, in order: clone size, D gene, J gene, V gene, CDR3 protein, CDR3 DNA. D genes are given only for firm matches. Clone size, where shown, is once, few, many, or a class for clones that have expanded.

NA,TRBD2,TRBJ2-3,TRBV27,CASRLTSGRTDTQYF,TGTGCCAGCAGGCTAACTAGCGGGAGGACAGATACGCAGTATTTT
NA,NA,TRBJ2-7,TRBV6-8,CASSYNKVATGRPPSYEQYF,TGTGCCAGCAGTTATAATAAGGTGGCTACCGGTAGACCCCCTTCCTACGAGCAGTACTTC
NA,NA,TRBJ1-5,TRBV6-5,CASRLTGNGNQPQHF,TGTGCCAGCAGATTAACAGGGAACGGCAATCAGCCCCAGCATTTT
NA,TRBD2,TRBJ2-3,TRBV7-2,CASRLAGVEADTQYF,TGTGCCAGCAGACTAGCGGGAGTCGAGGCAGATACGCAGTATTTT
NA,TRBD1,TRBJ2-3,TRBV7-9,CASSPGQGVTDTQYF,TGTGCCAGCAGCCCGGGACAGGGGGTCACAGATACGCAGTATTTT
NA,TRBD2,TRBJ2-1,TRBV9,CASSLLADYNEQFF,TGTGCCAGCAGCCTACTAGCGGATTACAATGAGCAGTTCTTC
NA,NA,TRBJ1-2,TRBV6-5,CASSGQPNYGYTF,TGTGCCAGCAGCGGACAGCCTAACTATGGCTACACCTTC
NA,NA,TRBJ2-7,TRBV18,CASSPLQPGEQYF,TGTGCCAGCTCACCACTACAGCCGGGGGAGCAGTACTTC
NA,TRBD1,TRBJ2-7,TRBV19,CASSSRDRRYEQYF,TGTGCCAGTAGCTCCCGGGACAGGCGTTACGAGCAGTACTTC
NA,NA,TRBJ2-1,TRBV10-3,CAISDLRDQYNEQFF,TGTGCCATCAGTGACCTAAGGGATCAATACAATGAGCAGTTCTTC
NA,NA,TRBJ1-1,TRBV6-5,CASSYNRDRNTEAFF,TGTGCCAGCAGTTACAACAGGGATCGGAACACTGAAGCTTTCTTT
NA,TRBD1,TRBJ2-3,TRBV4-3,CASSQDTGASTDTQYF,TGCGCCAGCAGCCAAGATACAGGGGCGAGCACAGATACGCAGTATTTT
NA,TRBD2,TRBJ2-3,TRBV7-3,CASSLTRLAGGSTDTQYF,TGTGCCAGCAGCTTAACGCGGCTAGCGGGGGGAAGCACAGATACGCAGTATTTT
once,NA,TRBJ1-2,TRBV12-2,CASRFVFLWRVGGYTF,TGTGCAAGTCGCTTTGTTTTCTTATGGAGAGTGGGCGGCTACACCTTC
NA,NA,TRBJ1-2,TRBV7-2,CASSRTGGLFGYTF,TGTGCCAGCAGCCGGACGGGGGGGCTCTTTGGCTACACCTTC
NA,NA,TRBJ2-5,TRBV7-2,CASSLPGTETQYF,TGTGCCAGCAGCTTACCTGGTACGGAGACCCAGTACTTC